A single sample is the source of the 28 T cell receptor beta chains below, sequenced in a study of molecular identifiers for immune sequencing clone quantification (dated by TCRdb to about 2018). Libraries were constructed by PCR. The reads were generated on an Illumina HiSeq 4000. The public reads were quality trimmed at Q25 with fastp and then assembled into clones with MiXCR by TCRdb, keeping productive beta chains. Rows matching on CDR3 protein sequence are summarized as one entry with the most common DNA and genes. The sample profile shows 550,000 to 750,000 distinct CDR3 sequences; 15% to 20% of them were found once. The ten largest clones add up to 0.85% of the sample. The source material was naive CD8+ T cells from blood, with Jurkat cell RNA spiked in. The sample's cell subset or site label, in plain terms: FACS-sorted CD8+CD4-CCR7+CD45RA+ naive T cells. The receptor set was obtained from a human donor in good health. Some libraries in this study had Jurkat cell RNA spiked in.

Many counts were recorded for this clonotype. The chain is built from TRBV27 and TRBJ1-1; D gene uncertain. The CDR3 is 14 residues long. Trimming removed 2 bases at V and 8 bases at J, with 15 bases between. CDR1 MNHEY and CDR2 SMNVEV come from the germline V gene (reference sequence). DNA of the CDR3: TGTGCCAGCAGTTTAATTTTCGCGCGGGGAGAAGCTTTCTTT. Translation: CASSLIFARGEAFF.

A note on this clonotype: Just one base apart from a much larger clone, this may be a read error. V is TRBV3-1 and J is TRBJ2-5; TRBD2 matches 9 bases. The germline CDR1 and CDR2 sequences are LGHDT and YNNKEL (reference sequence). V was pared by 1 base and J by 2 bases, with 5 bases of the junction left unmatched. This CDR3 has 16 amino acids. CDR3 loop: CASSQVSSGEQETQYF. The DNA of the CDR3 is TGTGCCAGCAGCCAAGTGTCTAGCGGGGAGCAAGAGACCCAGTACTTC.

This clonotype came up many times. V and J are TRBV4-3 and TRBJ2-3; 12 positions agree with TRBD1. The trim removed 4 bases at V and 6 bases at J, leaving 8 bases unmatched. The germline CDR1 and CDR2 sequences are LGHNA and YSLEER. The length of the CDR3 is 16 residues. The CDR3: CASSLHRDRGLDTQYF. CDR3 DNA: TGCGCCAGCAGCCTCCACCGGGACAGGGGGCTTGATACGCAGTATTTT.

About this clonotype itself: A much larger clone lies a single base off, so this may be a read error. The J gene is TRBJ1-5, the V gene TRBV15; TRBD1 might be the D (6 bases). The CDR3 covers 15 residues. Germline loops: CDR1 LNHNV, CDR2 YYDKDF (reference sequence). CDR3 amino acids: CGTSRGIHNSEPQHF. CDR3 DNA sequence: TGTGGCACCAGCAGGGGAATTCATAATTCGGAGCCCCAGCATTTT. Looking up the rest from reference TRBV15 and TRBJ1-5 gives the full variable domain: DAMVIQNPRYQVTQFGKPVTLSCSQTLNHNVMYWYQQKSSQAPKLLFHYYDKDFNNEADTPDNFQSRRPNTSFCFLDIRSPGLGDTAMYLCGTSRGIHNSEPQHFGDGTRLSIL.

This clonotype was counted many times. The J gene is TRBJ2-7, the V gene TRBV29-1, with TRBD2 identical over 9 bases. Germline V lookup: CDR1 SQVTM, CDR2 ANQGSEA. J gave up 4 bases and V 0 bases, and 13 bases lay outside the gene matches. The CDR3 totals 17 residues. The CDR3 sequence: CSVEDSGLANGGYEQYF. The CDR3 DNA sequence: TGCAGCGTTGAAGACTCGGGACTAGCAAACGGGGGGTACGAGCAGTACTTC.

This clonotype was counted many times. J is TRBJ1-1 and V is TRBV7-2; D not certain. Trimming cost V 3 bases and J 3 bases, with 5 bases left between them. The CDR3 has 12 amino acids. The germline CDR1 and CDR2 sequences are SGHTA and FQGNSA. The CDR3 reads CASSFAYTEAFF. CDR3 in DNA: TGTGCCAGCAGCTTTGCCTACACTGAAGCTTTCTTT.

This clonotype was seen ten or more times. V gene TRBV14 combines with J gene TRBJ1-1; 8 nucleotides agree with TRBD1. The CDR3 totals 16 residues. CDR1 SGHDN and CDR2 FVKESK come from the germline V gene. V was pared by 3 bases and J by 3 bases, with 9 bases of the junction left unmatched. The CDR3, as DNA: TGTGCCAGCAGCCATCGTTCCGGACAGGGAGACACTGAAGCTTTCTTT. Residues: CASSHRSGQGDTEAFF. Filled out from reference TRBV14 and TRBJ1-1, the complete variable domain reads EAGVTQFPSHSVIEKGQTVTLRCDPISGHDNLYWYRRVMGKEIKFLLHFVKESKQDESGMPNNRFLAERTGGTYSTLKVQPAELEDSGVYFCASSHRSGQGDTEAFFGQGTRLTVV.

There are a few counts of this clonotype. The chain has TRBV7-9 and TRBJ2-1; TRBD2 aligns across 9 bases. V was clipped by 5 bases and J by 5 bases; unmatched bases: 10. The CDR3 loop spans 16 amino acids. Germline V lookup: CDR1 SEHNR, CDR2 FQNEAQ (reference sequence). Written as DNA, the CDR3 is TGTGCCAGCAGCAACCTTCTAGCGGGGAAGAACAATGAGCAGTTCTTC. Its translation is CASSNLLAGKNNEQFF.

The rearrangement uses TRBV20-1 and TRBJ2-2, with 13 bases matching TRBD2. J lost 6 bases, V lost 6 bases, and 7 bases had no gene match. Germline V gene data show CDR1 as DFQATT and CDR2 as SNEGSKA (reference sequence). This CDR3 is built from 15 residues. For the CDR3, the DNA is TGCAGTGCGGTTACTAGCGGGAGGGCTCCCGGGGAGCTGTTTTTT. It is translated as CSAVTSGRAPGELFF.

The table lists this clonotype with a few counts. The rearrangement joins TRBV12-3 or TRBV12-4 to TRBJ2-2; TRBD1 is a possible D gene (6 bases). Trimming cost V 6 bases and J 0 bases, with 17 bases left between them. This CDR3 spans 17 amino acids. CDR3 residues: CASRTLQGPTNTGELFF. The CDR3, as DNA: TGTGCCAGCAGAACCTTACAGGGACCCACGAACACCGGGGAGCTGTTTTTT.

This clonotype showed up many times. V gene TRBV4-3 combines with J gene TRBJ2-3, with D maybe TRBD2 (5 bases). The CDR3 is 15 amino acids. CDR1 is LGHNA, CDR2 YSLEER, per germline. V was shortened by 0 bases and J by 4 bases, with 11 bases between the two germline ends. The CDR3 loop is CASSQDGVRADTQYF. The CDR3 DNA reads TGCGCCAGCAGCCAAGACGGGGTTAGGGCAGATACGCAGTATTTT.

Notes on this clonotype: A read error may be the cause here, since a much bigger clone is one base away. The rearrangement joins TRBV7-9 to TRBJ2-1, with TRBD2 matching over 12 bases. There are 16 residues in the CDR3. The germline CDR1 and CDR2 sequences are SEHNR and FQNEAQ (reference sequence). The CDR3 DNA is TGTGCCGGCAGCTTAGTAGGACTAGCGGGAACGAATGAGCAGTTCTTC. Its protein product is CAGSLVGLAGTNEQFF.

This clonotype was detected many times. This chain joins TRBV19 and TRBJ1-5, with no clear D. Trimming left V 1 base short and J 4 bases short, with 14 bases between. CDR1 and CDR2 from the germline V gene are LNHDA and SQIVND (reference sequence). This CDR3 region has 16 residues. The CDR3 bases are TGTGCCAGTAGTATAGCAGGCAGGATGGGTAATCAGCCCCAGCATTTT. Its protein product is CASSIAGRMGNQPQHF.

The chain recombines TRBV9 with TRBJ2-3; 8 positions match TRBD2. The germline V gene has CDR1 SGDLS and CDR2 YYNGEE. V dropped 0 bases and J dropped 4; count of bases not matched to a gene: 4. The CDR3 has 15 residues. The CDR3 bases are TGTGCCAGCAGCGTAGGTGATAGCGGGGCAGATACGCAGTATTTT. Encoded protein: CASSVGDSGADTQYF.

This clonotype was seen only a few times. The chain has TRBV27 and TRBJ2-7; TRBD1 matches 9 bases. The V segment lost 5 bases and the J segment 2 bases; nucleotides outside the gene matches: 10. Per the germline V gene, CDR1 is MNHEY and CDR2 is SMNVEV (reference sequence). The CDR3 length is 16 residues. CDR3 nucleotide sequence: TGTGCCAGCAGTCACCCCCGCGGGACAGGGACCTACGAGCAGTACTTC. It is translated as CASSHPRGTGTYEQYF.

The gene calls are TRBV27 and TRBJ2-7, with 7 bases fitting TRBD2. In germline, CDR1 is MNHEY, CDR2 SMNVEV (reference sequence). The CDR3 has 13 residues. V shed 8 bases, J shed 4 bases, and the junction held 8 bases outside the gene matches. CDR3 in DNA: TGTGCCAGCGCAAGCGGGACGGTTTACGAGCAGTACTTC. It yields the protein CASASGTVYEQYF.

In its sample, this clonotype was seen a few times. The chain recombines TRBV6-2 or TRBV6-3 with TRBJ2-7; 8 bases agree with TRBD2. This CDR3 comprises 15 residues. V dropped 6 bases and J dropped 6; count of bases not matched to a gene: 13. The V gene's germline CDR1 is MNHEY and CDR2 SVGEGT. The CDR3 here is CASSTSGSPYLEQYF. CDR3 sequence (DNA): TGTGCCAGCAGCACAAGCGGGAGCCCTTATCTCGAGCAGTACTTC.

This clonotype was recorded at least ten times. The genes are TRBV7-9 and TRBJ2-2; 10 positions match TRBD1. The CDR3 contains 18 residues. J lost 6 bases, V lost 3 bases, and 13 bases had no gene match. Germline V gene data show CDR1 as SEHNR and CDR2 as FQNEAQ (reference sequence). CDR3 sequence: CASSFPGTGVMVAGELFF. For the CDR3, the DNA is TGTGCCAGCAGCTTCCCTGGGACAGGGGTGATGGTCGCCGGGGAGCTGTTTTTT.

In regard to this clonotype: This clone may be a read error of a much larger clone one base away. The chain is built from TRBV5-1 and TRBJ2-3; D unclear. V shed 3 bases and J shed 3 bases, with 14 bases lying between them. Germline V gives CDR1 SGHRS, CDR2 YFSETQ. The CDR3 runs to 15 residues. DNA for the CDR3: TGCGCCAGCAGCTCCACGGGTTGGGGTACAGATACGCAGTATTTT. Translation gives CASSSTGWGTDTQYF.

V usage is TRBV6-1 and J usage is TRBJ2-1, with TRBD2 matching 12 bases. The germline V gene has CDR1 MNHNS and CDR2 SASEGT. The V gene end was trimmed by 6 bases and the J gene end by 0 bases; junction bases not matched to a gene: 3. The CDR3 covers 16 residues. CDR3 in DNA: TGTGCCAGCAGGGGACTAGCGGGTTCCTCCTACAATGAGCAGTTCTTC. Its protein product is CASRGLAGSSYNEQFF.

There are a few counts of this clonotype. CDR3 sequence: CASSFSYRLNQPQHF. CDR3 nucleotide sequence: TGTGCCAGCAGCTTTAGTTACAGACTAAATCAGCCCCAGCATTTT. This chain links TRBV12-1 with TRBJ1-5. TRBV12-1 is tagged as a pseudogene. This CDR3 spans 15 amino acids.

This clonotype showed up many times. The chain carries TRBV12-3 or TRBV12-4 and TRBJ2-3, with D tentatively TRBD1 (8 bases). The CDR3 length is 16 residues. V was cut by 2 bases and J by 3 bases, with 15 bases left in between. The CDR3 nucleotides are TGTGCCAGCAGTTTAAGCGGACAGGGAGGGACAGATACGCAGTATTTT. The encoded protein is CASSLSGQGGTDTQYF.

The table lists this clonotype with a few counts. V is TRBV27 and J is TRBJ2-7; 8 nucleotides match TRBD2. The V segment lost 2 bases and the J segment 0 bases; nucleotides outside the gene matches: 12. The CDR3 is made up of 18 amino acids. Germline V gene data show CDR1 as MNHEY and CDR2 as SMNVEV (reference sequence). CDR3 in amino acids: CASSLLAGLTSSSYEQYF. The CDR3 DNA reads as TGTGCCAGCAGTTTACTAGCGGGCCTAACCTCGAGCTCCTACGAGCAGTACTTC.

Ten or more counts support this clonotype. V and J are TRBV28 and TRBJ2-3, with D unclear. The V gene's germline CDR1 is MDHEN and CDR2 SYDVKM. The V end was cut by 5 bases, the J end by 0 bases, with 15 bases between. The CDR3 contains 16 residues. CDR3 nucleotide sequence: TGTGCCAGCAGTCCGATTTCTGACGGGAGCACAGATACGCAGTATTTT. This translates into CASSPISDGSTDTQYF.

The gene calls are TRBV2 and TRBJ2-2; 9 nucleotides align to TRBD1. Germline V gene data show CDR1 as SNHLY and CDR2 as FYNNEI. Trimming took 6 bases from V and 6 from J; bases not matched to a gene: 11. The CDR3 contains 16 residues. CDR3 nucleotides: TGTGCCAGCAGGGGGGGACAGGGAATCAACGCCGGGGAGCTGTTTTTT. Translating it yields CASRGGQGINAGELFF.

Remarks on this clonotype: A single base separates this from a much larger clone, so it may be a read error. The V call is TRBV12-3 or TRBV12-4, the J call TRBJ1-1; 9 bases line up with TRBD1. The CDR3 spans 14 residues. The CDR3 sequence is CPSRPTGGWTEAFF. The CDR3 DNA is TGTCCCAGCAGACCGACAGGGGGTTGGACTGAAGCTTTCTTT.

This clonotype was detected ten times or more. The chain joins TRBV7-3 to TRBJ2-5, with D perhaps being TRBD1 or TRBD2 (5 bases each). Germline CDR1 reads SGHTA; CDR2 reads FQGTGA. V gave up 3 bases and J gave up 3 bases, with 14 bases separating them. The CDR3 extends over 15 amino acids. CDR3 sequence: CASSFKMGVKETQYF. Written as DNA, the CDR3 is TGTGCCAGCAGCTTTAAGATGGGGGTAAAAGAGACCCAGTACTTC.

This clonotype was recorded at least ten times. This chain connects TRBV19 to TRBJ1-2; D is perhaps TRBD1 (5 bases). The V end lost 3 bases, the J end lost 6 bases, and 14 bases lay between the germline ends. Germline V gene data show CDR1 as LNHDA and CDR2 as SQIVND (reference sequence). The CDR3 consists of 14 residues. CDR3 residues: CASSIYGAGNGYTF. The CDR3 DNA sequence: TGTGCCAGTAGTATTTACGGGGCAGGGAATGGCTACACCTTC.